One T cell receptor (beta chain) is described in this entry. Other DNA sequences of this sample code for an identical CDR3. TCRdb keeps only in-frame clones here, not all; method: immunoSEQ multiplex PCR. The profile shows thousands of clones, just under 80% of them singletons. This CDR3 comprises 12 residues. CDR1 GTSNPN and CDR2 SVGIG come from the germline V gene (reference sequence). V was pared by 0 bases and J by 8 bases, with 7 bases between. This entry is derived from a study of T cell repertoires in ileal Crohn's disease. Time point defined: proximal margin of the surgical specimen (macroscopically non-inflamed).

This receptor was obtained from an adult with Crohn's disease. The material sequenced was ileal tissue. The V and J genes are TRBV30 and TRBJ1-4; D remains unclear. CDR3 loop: CAWSVLREKLFF. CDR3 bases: TGTGCCTGGAGTGTACTAAGGGAAAAACTGTTTTTT.